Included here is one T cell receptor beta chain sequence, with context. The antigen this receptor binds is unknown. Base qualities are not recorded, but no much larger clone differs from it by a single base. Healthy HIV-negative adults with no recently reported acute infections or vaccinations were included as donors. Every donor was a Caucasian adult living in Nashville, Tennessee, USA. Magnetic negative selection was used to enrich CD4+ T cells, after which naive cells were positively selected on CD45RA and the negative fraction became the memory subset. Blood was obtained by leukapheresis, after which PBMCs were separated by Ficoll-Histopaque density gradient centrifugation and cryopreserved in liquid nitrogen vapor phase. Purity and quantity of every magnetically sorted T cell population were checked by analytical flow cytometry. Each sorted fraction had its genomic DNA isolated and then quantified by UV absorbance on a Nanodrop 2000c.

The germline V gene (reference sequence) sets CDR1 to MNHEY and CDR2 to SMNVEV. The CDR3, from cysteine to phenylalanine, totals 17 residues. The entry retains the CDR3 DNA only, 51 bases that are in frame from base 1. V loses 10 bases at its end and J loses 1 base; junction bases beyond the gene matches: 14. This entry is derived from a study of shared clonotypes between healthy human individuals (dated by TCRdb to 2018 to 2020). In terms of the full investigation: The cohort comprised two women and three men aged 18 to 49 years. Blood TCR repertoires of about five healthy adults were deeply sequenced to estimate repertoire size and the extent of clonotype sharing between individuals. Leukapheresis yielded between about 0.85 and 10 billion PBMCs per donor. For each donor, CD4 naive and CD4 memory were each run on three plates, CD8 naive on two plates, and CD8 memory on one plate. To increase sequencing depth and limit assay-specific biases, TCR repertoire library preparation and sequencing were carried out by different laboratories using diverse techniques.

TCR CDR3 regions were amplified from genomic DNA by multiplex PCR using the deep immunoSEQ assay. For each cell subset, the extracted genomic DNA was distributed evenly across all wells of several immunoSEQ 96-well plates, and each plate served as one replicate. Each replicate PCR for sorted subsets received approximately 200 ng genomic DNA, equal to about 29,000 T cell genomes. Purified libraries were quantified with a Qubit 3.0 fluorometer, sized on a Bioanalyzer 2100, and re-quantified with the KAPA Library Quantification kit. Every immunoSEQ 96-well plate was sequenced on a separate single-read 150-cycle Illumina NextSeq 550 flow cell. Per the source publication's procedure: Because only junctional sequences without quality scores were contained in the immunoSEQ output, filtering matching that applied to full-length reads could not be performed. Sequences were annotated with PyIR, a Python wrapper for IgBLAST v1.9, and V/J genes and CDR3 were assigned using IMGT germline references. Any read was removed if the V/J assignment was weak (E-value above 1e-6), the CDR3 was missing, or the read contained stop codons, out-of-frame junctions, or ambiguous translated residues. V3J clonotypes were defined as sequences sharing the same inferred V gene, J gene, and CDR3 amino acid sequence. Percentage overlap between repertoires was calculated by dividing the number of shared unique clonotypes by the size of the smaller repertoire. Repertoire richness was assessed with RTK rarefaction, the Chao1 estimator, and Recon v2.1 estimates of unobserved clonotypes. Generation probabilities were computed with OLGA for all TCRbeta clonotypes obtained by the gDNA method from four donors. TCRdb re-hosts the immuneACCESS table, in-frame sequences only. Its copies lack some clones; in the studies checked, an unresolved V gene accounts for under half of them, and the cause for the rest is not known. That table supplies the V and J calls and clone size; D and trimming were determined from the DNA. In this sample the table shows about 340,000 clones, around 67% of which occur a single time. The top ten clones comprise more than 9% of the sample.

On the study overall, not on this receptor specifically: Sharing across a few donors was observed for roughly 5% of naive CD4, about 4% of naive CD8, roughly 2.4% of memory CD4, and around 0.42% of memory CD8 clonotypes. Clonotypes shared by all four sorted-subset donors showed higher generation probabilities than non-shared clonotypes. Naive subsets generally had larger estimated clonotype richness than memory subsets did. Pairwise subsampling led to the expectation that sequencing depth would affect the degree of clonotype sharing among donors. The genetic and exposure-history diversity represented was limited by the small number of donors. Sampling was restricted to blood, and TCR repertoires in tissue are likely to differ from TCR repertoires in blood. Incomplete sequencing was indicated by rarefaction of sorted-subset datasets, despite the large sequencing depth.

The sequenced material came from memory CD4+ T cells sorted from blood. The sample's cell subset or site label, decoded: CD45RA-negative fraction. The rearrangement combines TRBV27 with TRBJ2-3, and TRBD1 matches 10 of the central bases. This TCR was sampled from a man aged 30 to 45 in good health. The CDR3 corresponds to CATGTGVIARGTDTQYF. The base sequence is TGTGCCACCGGGACAGGGGTCATAGCCCGCGGCACAGATACGCAGTATTTT.